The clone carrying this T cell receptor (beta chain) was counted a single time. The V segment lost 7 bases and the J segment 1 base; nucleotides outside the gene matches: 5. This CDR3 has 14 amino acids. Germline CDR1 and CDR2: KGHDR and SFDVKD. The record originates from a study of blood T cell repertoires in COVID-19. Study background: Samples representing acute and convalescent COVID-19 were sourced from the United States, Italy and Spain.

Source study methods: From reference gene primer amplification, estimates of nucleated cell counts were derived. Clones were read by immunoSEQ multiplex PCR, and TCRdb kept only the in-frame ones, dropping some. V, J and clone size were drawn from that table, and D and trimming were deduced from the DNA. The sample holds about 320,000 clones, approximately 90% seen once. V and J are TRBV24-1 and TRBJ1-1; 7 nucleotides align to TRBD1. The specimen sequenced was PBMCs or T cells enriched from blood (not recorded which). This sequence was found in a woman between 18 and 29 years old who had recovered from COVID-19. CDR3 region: CATRQTGRNTEAFF. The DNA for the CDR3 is TGTGCCACCAGACAGACAGGGAGGAACACTGAAGCTTTCTTT.